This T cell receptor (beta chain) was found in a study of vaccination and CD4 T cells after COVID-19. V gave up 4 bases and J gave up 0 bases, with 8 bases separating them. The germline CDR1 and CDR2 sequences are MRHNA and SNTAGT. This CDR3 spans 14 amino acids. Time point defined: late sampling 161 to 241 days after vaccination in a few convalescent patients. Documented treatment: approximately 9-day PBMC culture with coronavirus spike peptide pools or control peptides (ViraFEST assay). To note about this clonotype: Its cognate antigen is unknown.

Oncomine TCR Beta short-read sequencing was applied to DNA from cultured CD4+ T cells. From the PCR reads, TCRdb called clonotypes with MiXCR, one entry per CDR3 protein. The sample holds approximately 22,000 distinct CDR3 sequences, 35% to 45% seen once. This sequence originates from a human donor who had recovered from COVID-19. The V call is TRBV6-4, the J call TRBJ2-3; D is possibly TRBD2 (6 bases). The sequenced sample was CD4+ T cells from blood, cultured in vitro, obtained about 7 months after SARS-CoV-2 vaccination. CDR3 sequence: CASSASGSTDTQYF. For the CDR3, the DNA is TGTGCCAGCAGTGCGAGCGGGAGCACAGATACGCAGTATTTT.